A single T cell receptor (beta chain) is shown here with its context. This sample was included in a study of blood T cell repertoires in COVID-19. Original processing methods: How many nucleated cells were present was estimated from reference gene primer amplification. TCRdb keeps only in-frame clones here, not all; method: immunoSEQ multiplex PCR. V and J calls and clone size are as listed in that table; D and trimming were resolved from the DNA. This table has 45,000 to 50,000 clones, more than 75% appearing once. The V and J ends lost 7 bases and 6 bases, in that order; junction bases with no gene match: 7. CDR3 length: 13 amino acids. Germline-derived CDR1 and CDR2 are MNHEY and SVGAGI.

The sample taken for sequencing was peripheral blood. The receptor was derived from a woman in her fifties or sixties with acute or convalescent COVID-19. The chain links TRBV6-5 to TRBJ1-1; 8 nucleotides align to TRBD1. CDR3 in DNA: TGTGCCAGCATTTCACAGGGGGTCCCTGAAGCTTTCTTT. Protein: CASISQGVPEAFF.